The 5 T cell receptor beta chains listed next were all sequenced from one sample in a study of OX40 agonist ivuxolimab in advanced cancers. Profiling relied on immunoSEQ multiplex PCR, and the TCRdb table lists in-frame clones only, not all of them. The sample has around 12,000 clones, approximately 82% seen once; the top ten hold under 55%. The sample in question was CD4+ or CD8+ T cells sorted from blood, obtained in a trial of the OX40 agonist ivuxolimab. The receptors shown here come from an adult with an advanced solid tumor such as melanoma, head and neck, liver or kidney cancer.

The chain uses TRBV29-1 and TRBJ1-2; tentatively, D is TRBD1 (5 bases). CDR1 SQVTM and CDR2 ANQGSEA come from the germline V gene. The length of the CDR3 is 12 residues. Between the trimmed V and J ends, which lost 4 bases and 6 bases, there was a span of 12 bases. The DNA for the CDR3 is TGCAGCGTTGCTGGGGGTAAGGATGGCTACACCTTC. The encoded protein is CSVAGGKDGYTF.

The chain carries TRBV7-3 and TRBJ2-5, with a weak D call TRBD1 (5 bases). CDR3 length: 17 residues. Looked up from germline, CDR1 is SGHTA and CDR2 is FQGTGA. Trimming took 5 bases from V and 9 from J, leaving 28 bases between them. The CDR3 is CASSPLGSPTGTPPQYF. Here the CDR3 DNA reads TGTGCCAGCAGCCCCCTGGGATCCCCCACAGGCACCCCCCCCCAGTACTTC.

The chain recombines TRBV11-3 with TRBJ2-7; a possible D gene is TRBD2 (6 bases). Germline V gives CDR1 SGHNT, CDR2 YENEEA. The V gene lost 5 bases and the J gene lost 4 bases, with 18 bases spanning the gap. The CDR3 is made up of 15 amino acids. CDR3: CASSQPWGDPYEQYF. Here the CDR3 DNA reads TGTGCCAGCAGCCAACCTTGGGGGGACCCTTACGAGCAGTACTTC.

This chain links TRBV7-2 with TRBJ1-4; 7 bases align to TRBD1. Per the germline V gene, CDR1 is SGHTA and CDR2 is FQGNSA. The CDR3 totals 14 residues. With 5 bases clipped from V and 6 bases from J, the junction kept 6 bases outside the gene matches. The CDR3 loop reads CASSPWTGYEKLFF. For the CDR3, the DNA is TGTGCCAGCAGCCCCTGGACAGGATATGAAAAACTGTTTTTT.

The chain links TRBV5-1 to TRBJ2-1; no reliable D call. The CDR3 is made up of 12 amino acids. The V gene lost 1 base and the J gene lost 6 bases, with 5 bases spanning the gap. From germline, CDR1 is SGHRS and CDR2 YFSETQ. The CDR3, as DNA: TGCGCCAGCAGCTTGAATAGCAATGAGCAGTTCTTC. This codes for CASSLNSNEQFF.